What follows are 25 T cell receptor beta chains derived from one specimen sequenced in a study of T-cell memory formation after mild COVID-19. TCRdb re-called the 5' RACE reads through MiXCR, storing one row per CDR3 protein. The repertoire holds some 150,000 distinct CDR3 sequences, with 20% to 25% as singletons. Sequencing was carried out using PBMCs or a T cell subset sorted from them (not recorded which). Every receptor here comes from an adult woman who had mild COVID-19 (a few samples of this study predate the infection). Cell type and time point are not known.

The rearrangement joins TRBV10-3 to TRBJ2-7, with D hard to call. This CDR3 has 15 residues. Trimming removed 0 bases at V and 3 bases at J, with 12 bases between. Germline CDR1 is ENHRY and CDR2 is SYGVKD. The DNA for the CDR3 is TGTGCCATCAGTGAGTCTCGGCCCGGCCGCTACGAGCAGTACTTC. This gives the protein CAISESRPGRYEQYF.

The chain uses TRBV9 and TRBJ2-3, with D perhaps TRBD1 or TRBD2 (5 bases each). V lost 0 bases and J lost 1, with 9 bases in between. The CDR3 extends over 15 amino acids. CDR1 SGDLS and CDR2 YYNGEE come from the germline V gene. CDR3 region: CASSVGGAGTDTQYF. CDR3 nucleotide sequence: TGTGCCAGCAGCGTAGGAGGGGCTGGCACAGATACGCAGTATTTT.

This clonotype was counted only a few times. The genes are TRBV12-3 or TRBV12-4 and TRBJ2-2; D not certain. This CDR3 comprises 14 residues. The V gene lost 7 bases and the J gene lost 6 bases, with 15 bases spanning the gap. In nucleotides, the CDR3 is TGTGCCAGCAAACCCTCCAACCGCCCCGGGGAGCTGTTTTTT. This sequence encodes CASKPSNRPGELFF.

The J gene is TRBJ2-5, the V gene TRBV12-3 or TRBV12-4, with 8 positions matching TRBD1. The CDR3 is 16 residues long. The J segment lost 1 base and the V segment lost 0 bases, leaving 4 bases of the junction unmatched. As DNA, the CDR3 is TGTGCCAGCAGTTTAGCGACAGGGGCTATCCAAGAGACCCAGTACTTC. This encodes CASSLATGAIQETQYF.

CDR3 nucleotide sequence: TGCGCCAGCAGCTTTCAGCAGGGGAGCTCCTACGAGCAGTACTTC. The encoded protein is CASSFQQGSSYEQYF. The rearrangement links TRBV4-1 to TRBJ2-7; maybe TRBD1 (6 bases). In germline, CDR1 is MGHRA, CDR2 YSYEKL. This CDR3 contains 15 residues. Trimming stripped 5 bases from V and 0 bases from J, with 14 bases between.

The J gene is TRBJ1-4, the V gene TRBV7-9; D is possibly TRBD1 (5 bases). This CDR3 contains 13 residues. CDR1 is SEHNR, CDR2 FQNEAQ, per germline (reference sequence). Trimming removed 5 bases at V and 8 bases at J, with 12 bases between. The CDR3 loop reads CASSGGWDEKLFF. In DNA form, the CDR3 reads TGTGCCAGCAGCGGAGGGTGGGACGAAAAACTGTTTTTT.

The chain is built from TRBV7-8 and TRBJ2-7; the D is unclear. The CDR3 extends over 14 amino acids. Looked up from germline, CDR1 is SGHVS and CDR2 is FQNEAQ. The germline V and J ends were trimmed by 0 bases and 6 bases, with 12 bases remaining between them. Here the CDR3 reads CASSLARGSREQYF. The DNA of the CDR3 is TGTGCCAGCAGCTTAGCGCGTGGAAGCCGCGAGCAGTACTTC.

The genes are TRBV12-3 or TRBV12-4 and TRBJ1-4; D remains ambiguous. This CDR3 has 13 amino acids. Trimming removed 4 bases at V and 4 bases at J, with 7 bases between. Here the CDR3 DNA reads TGTGCCAGCAGTTACGGATATAATGAAAAACTGTTTTTT. Translation: CASSYGYNEKLFF.

This clonotype was detected a few times. The chain recombines TRBV19 with TRBJ2-1, with TRBD2 matching 11 bases. Germline assignment: CDR1 LNHDA and CDR2 SQIVND (reference sequence). The CDR3 has 15 residues. J lost 7 bases, V lost 1 base, and 3 bases had no gene match. CDR3 amino acids: CASSIARLAGNEQFF. The CDR3 bases are TGTGCCAGTAGTATAGCCCGACTAGCGGGGAATGAGCAGTTCTTC.

The rearrangement links TRBV7-9 to TRBJ2-7; TRBD2 is a possible D gene (5 bases). The CDR3 consists of 15 residues. V shed 5 bases and J shed 0 bases, with 14 bases lying between them. Germline-derived CDR1 and CDR2 are SEHNR and FQNEAQ (reference sequence). This CDR3 reads CASSGGGTSSYEQYF. The CDR3 DNA sequence: TGTGCCAGCAGCGGTGGAGGCACCAGCTCCTACGAGCAGTACTTC.

In this sample, this clonotype turned up a few times. The V and J genes are TRBV10-3 and TRBJ2-3; 9 bases line up with TRBD1. V shed 5 bases, J shed 0 bases, and the junction held 9 bases outside the gene matches. There are 17 residues in the CDR3. Germline V gives CDR1 ENHRY, CDR2 SYGVKD. CDR3 loop: CAISPGQGRISTDTQYF. The CDR3 DNA reads as TGTGCCATCAGTCCGGGACAGGGAAGAATAAGCACAGATACGCAGTATTTT.

The J gene is TRBJ2-5, the V gene TRBV7-2, with 7 nucleotides matching TRBD1. The V and J ends lost 5 bases and 7 bases, in that order; junction bases with no gene match: 10. This CDR3 has 14 residues. CDR1 SGHTA and CDR2 FQGNSA come from the germline V gene. The DNA of the CDR3 is TGTGCCAGCAGCCCAGAGGGGGCCTGGGCGACCCAGTACTTC. This translates into CASSPEGAWATQYF.

The chain recombines TRBV7-6 with TRBJ1-4, with D unclear. Germline values: CDR1 SGHVS, CDR2 FNYEAQ. There are 13 residues in the CDR3. V was pared by 2 bases and J by 6 bases, with 7 bases between. The CDR3 nucleotides are TGTGCCAGCAGCTTAAGCCGTTATGAAAAACTGTTTTTT. It codes for CASSLSRYEKLFF.

This clonotype has only a few counts. The V and J genes are TRBV7-2 and TRBJ2-5, with 9 nucleotides matching TRBD1. CDR1 is SGHTA and CDR2 is FQGNSA in the germline V gene. This CDR3 is built from 17 residues. V lost 5 bases, J lost 4 bases, and 14 bases stayed unmatched. DNA for the CDR3: TGTGCCAGCAGCCGCTCCGGGACAGGGTTGGGAGGAGAGACCCAGTACTTC. Translated, it gives CASSRSGTGLGGETQYF.

This clonotype was observed a handful of times. The CDR3 loop reads CATSTLELNEQFF. CDR3 DNA: TGTGCCACCAGTACCTTAGAGCTCAATGAGCAGTTCTTC. This chain links TRBV24-1 with TRBJ2-1; no definite D call. The germline V gene has CDR1 KGHDR and CDR2 SFDVKD. The CDR3 length is 13 residues. Trimming cost V 6 bases and J 6 bases, with 11 bases left between them.

The V and J genes are TRBV5-5 and TRBJ2-1, with no clear D. Trimming removed 0 bases from V and 6 bases from J, with 13 bases in between. The germline gives CDR1 SGHKS, CDR2 YYEKEE (reference sequence). The CDR3 is 15 residues long. The CDR3 DNA reads TGTGCCAGCAGCTTGGAGTTAGGAGTGGCCAATGAGCAGTTCTTC. Protein sequence: CASSLELGVANEQFF.

In this sample, this clonotype turned up a few times. CDR3: CATLPGQHTDTQYF. The CDR3 DNA follows: TGTGCCACCCTCCCGGGACAGCACACAGATACGCAGTATTTT. This chain uses TRBV7-9 with TRBJ2-3, with TRBD1 matching over 7 bases. The junction had 9 bases not matched to a gene; V was cut back by 10 bases and J by 2 bases. The CDR3 is made up of 14 amino acids. Germline-derived CDR1 and CDR2 are SEHNR and FQNEAQ (reference sequence).

The V call is TRBV15, the J call TRBJ2-7, with D possibly TRBD1 on 5 matching bases. Germline V gene sequence: CDR1 LNHNV, CDR2 YYDKDF (reference sequence). Trimming cost V 7 bases and J 0 bases, with 10 bases left between them. The CDR3 covers 13 residues. The CDR3 coding sequence is TGTGCCACCATAGGAGACAGCTCCTACGAGCAGTACTTC. This codes for CATIGDSSYEQYF.

This clonotype was detected a few times. The V call is TRBV30, the J call TRBJ2-2; D is unresolved. CDR3 length: 11 residues. The V end lost 7 bases, the J end lost 4 bases, and 7 bases lay between the germline ends. From germline, CDR1 is GTSNPN and CDR2 SVGIG (reference sequence). CDR3 protein: CASTVTGELFF. In nucleotides, the CDR3 is TGTGCCTCCACTGTCACCGGGGAGCTGTTTTTT.

In nucleotides, the CDR3 is TGTGCCAGCAGCTCCCTGAGCTCCTACAATGAGCAGTTCTTC. It translates to CASSSLSSYNEQFF. The V gene is TRBV7-9, the J gene TRBJ2-1; D is unresolved. Germline V gene lookup returns CDR1 SEHNR and CDR2 FQNEAQ (reference sequence). V was clipped by 4 bases and J by 0 bases, with 7 bases between them. The length of the CDR3 is 14 residues.

CDR3 bases: TGTGCCAGCAGCTTATCAGGAGCCACTGAAGCTTTCTTT. It is translated as CASSLSGATEAFF. This chain links TRBV7-9 with TRBJ1-1; D call uncertain. V lost 2 bases, J lost 4 bases, and 8 bases lay in between. Germline V gene lookup returns CDR1 SEHNR and CDR2 FQNEAQ (reference sequence). This CDR3 contains 13 residues.

This clonotype has only a few counts. The chain has TRBV5-1 and TRBJ2-2, with D unclear. Trimming left V 4 bases short and J 6 bases short, with 10 bases between. Per germline, CDR1 SGHRS and CDR2 YFSETQ. The CDR3 extends over 13 amino acids. The CDR3 DNA sequence: TGCGCCAGCAGCGCCGAAGAGTCCGGGGAGCTGTTTTTT. Translating it yields CASSAEESGELFF.

The chain recombines TRBV19 with TRBJ2-5; maybe TRBD2 (6 bases). The V and J ends lost 6 bases and 1 base respectively, with 9 bases between them. Germline V gene data show CDR1 as LNHDA and CDR2 as SQIVND (reference sequence). The CDR3 spans 13 residues. The CDR3 DNA follows: TGTGCCAGTAGAGGGCGGGGCCAAGAGACCCAGTACTTC. Its protein product is CASRGRGQETQYF.

The V call is TRBV20-1, the J call TRBJ2-7, with D tentatively TRBD1 or TRBD2 (5 bases each). V was clipped by 3 bases and J by 1 base, with 10 bases between them. Germline V gene data show CDR1 as DFQATT and CDR2 as SNEGSKA (reference sequence). The CDR3 totals 13 residues. The chain's CDR3 is CSASWDGSYEQYF. The CDR3 DNA follows: TGCAGTGCTAGCTGGGACGGTTCCTACGAGCAGTACTTC.

This clonotype was counted between two and nine times. The gene calls are TRBV6-5 and TRBJ2-7, with D tentatively TRBD2 (6 bases). The V gene lost 5 bases and the J gene lost 0 bases, with 14 bases spanning the gap. The length of the CDR3 is 15 residues. Germline V CDR1 and CDR2: MNHEY, SVGAGI. This CDR3 reads CASSAGPRSSYEQYF. CDR3 nucleotides: TGTGCCAGCAGTGCGGGACCCCGGAGCTCCTACGAGCAGTACTTC.